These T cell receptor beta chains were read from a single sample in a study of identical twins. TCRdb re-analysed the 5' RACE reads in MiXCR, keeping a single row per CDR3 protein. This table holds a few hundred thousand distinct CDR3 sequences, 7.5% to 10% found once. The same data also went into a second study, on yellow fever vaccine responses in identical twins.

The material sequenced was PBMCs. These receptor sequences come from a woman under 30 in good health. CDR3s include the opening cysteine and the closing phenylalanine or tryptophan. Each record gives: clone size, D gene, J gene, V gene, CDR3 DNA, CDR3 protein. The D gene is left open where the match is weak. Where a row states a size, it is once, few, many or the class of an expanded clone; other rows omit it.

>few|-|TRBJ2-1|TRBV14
TGTGCCAGCAGCCTAAGAGTACTCGGACAGACCGACAATGAGCAGTTCTTC
CASSLRVLGQTDNEQFF
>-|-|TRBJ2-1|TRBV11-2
TGTGCCAGCAGCTTCAGCAGGGGAAATGAGCAGTTCTTC
CASSFSRGNEQFF
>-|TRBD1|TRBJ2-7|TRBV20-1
TGCAGTGCTGGCCGGGACAGGGTTTCGCACGAGCAGTACTTC
CSAGRDRVSHEQYF
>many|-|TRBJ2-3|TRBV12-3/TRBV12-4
TGTGCCAGCAGTCCAAGGACTCCTAGTAGCACAGATACGCAGTATTTT
CASSPRTPSSTDTQYF
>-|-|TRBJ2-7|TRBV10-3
TGTGCCATCAGTGGTCTCGGGCGGGTGGCAGGGGAGTACGAGCAGTACTTC
CAISGLGRVAGEYEQYF
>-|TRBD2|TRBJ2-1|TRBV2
TGTGCCAGCAGTGGGGGCGGGGGGGCCGTGACGAATGAGCAGTTCTTC
CASSGGGGAVTNEQFF
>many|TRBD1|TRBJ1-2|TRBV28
TGTGCCAGCAGTCCAAGGACAGGGAACTATGGCTACACCTTC
CASSPRTGNYGYTF
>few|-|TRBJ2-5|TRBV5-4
TGTGCCAGCAGCTTAGGTGGTCAGCTAAAGACCCAGTACTTC
CASSLGGQLKTQYF
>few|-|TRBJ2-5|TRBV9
TGTGCCAGCAGCGGTGGGGCTAGCCAAGAGACCCAGTACTTC
CASSGGASQETQYF
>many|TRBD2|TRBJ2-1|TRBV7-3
TGTGCCAGCAGCCCCACAGCGGGGGGGCGTTCCTACAATGAGCAGTTCTTC
CASSPTAGGRSYNEQFF
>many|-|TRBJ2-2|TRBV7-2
TGTGCCAGCAGCCCAGTTGGCGGCGCCGGGGAGCTGTTTTTT
CASSPVGGAGELFF
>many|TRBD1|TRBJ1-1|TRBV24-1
TGTGCCACCAGCGATTTGGGGGAGGGGGCGATACTTGAAGCTTTCTTT
CATSDLGEGAILEAFF
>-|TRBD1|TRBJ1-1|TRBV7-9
TGTGCCAGCAGCTTAGGACAGGGGGTGAACACTGAAGCTTTCTTT
CASSLGQGVNTEAFF
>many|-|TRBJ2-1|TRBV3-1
TGTGCCAGCAGCGCCCAATCCTACAATGAGCAGTTCTTC
CASSAQSYNEQFF
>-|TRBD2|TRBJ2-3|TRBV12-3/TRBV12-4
TGTGCCAGCAGTCCCGGGGGTAGCGGGAGCACAGATACGCAGTATTTT
CASSPGGSGSTDTQYF
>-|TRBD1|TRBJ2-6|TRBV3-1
TGTGCCAGCAGCCAATGGGACAGGGGAAGCTCTGGGGCCAACGTCCTGACTTTC
CASSQWDRGSSGANVLTF
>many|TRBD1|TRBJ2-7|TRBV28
TGTGCCAGCAATCCCTATTCCGGGACAGACTACGAGCAGTACTTC
CASNPYSGTDYEQYF
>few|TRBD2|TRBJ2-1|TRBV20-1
TGCAGTGCTGAGTCCTTGGGGAGGGCCCAAAATGAGCAGTTCTTC
CSAESLGRAQNEQFF
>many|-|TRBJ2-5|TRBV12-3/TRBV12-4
TGTGCCAGCAGCCCATCGCTGGGGGAGACCCAGTACTTC
CASSPSLGETQYF
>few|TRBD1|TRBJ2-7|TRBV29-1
TGCAGCGTTGTGTTTGGACAGGGGACTTCCTACGAGCAGTACTTC
CSVVFGQGTSYEQYF
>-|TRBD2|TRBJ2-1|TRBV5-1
TGCGCCAGCAGCTCGGTGGCGGGGGGGCCACTCTACAATGAGCAGTTCTTC
CASSSVAGGPLYNEQFF
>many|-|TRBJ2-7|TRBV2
TGTGCCAGCAGGGGAGCGAGGCTATCCTACGAGCAGTACTTC
CASRGARLSYEQYF
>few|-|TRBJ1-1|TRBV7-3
TGTGCCAGCAGTATAAGGGCAGGGACCGACTCTGAAGCTTTCTTT
CASSIRAGTDSEAFF
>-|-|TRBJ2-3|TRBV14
TGTGCCAGCAGCCAAGAGGGGTCGCGACGGAGCACAGATACGCAGTATTTT
CASSQEGSRRSTDTQYF
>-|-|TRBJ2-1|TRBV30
TGTGCCTGCCTGGGGACTCCCACCCTCAATGAGCAGTTCTTC
CACLGTPTLNEQFF
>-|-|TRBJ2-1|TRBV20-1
TGCAGTGCCCGACGGTGGGGCGGAACTCACAATGAGCAGTTCTTC
CSARRWGGTHNEQFF
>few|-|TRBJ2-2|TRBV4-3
TGCGCCAGCACCTGGGGGCTGAACACCGGGGAGCTGTTTTTT
CASTWGLNTGELFF
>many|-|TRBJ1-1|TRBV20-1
TGCAGTGCTCACAGGGTGGCCACTGAAGCTTTCTTT
CSAHRVATEAFF
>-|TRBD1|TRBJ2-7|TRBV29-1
TGCAGCGTTGAAGGGCTTGGACAGGGCTCATCCTACGAGCAGTACTTC
CSVEGLGQGSSYEQYF
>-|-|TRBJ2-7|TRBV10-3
TGTGCCATCAGTGCAGGGGCTTTGATCTACGAGCAGTACTTC
CAISAGALIYEQYF
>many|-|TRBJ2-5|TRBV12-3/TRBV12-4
TGTGCCAGCAGTTTACAGAGGGGTAGGGAGACCCAGTACTTC
CASSLQRGRETQYF
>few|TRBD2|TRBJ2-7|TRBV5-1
TGCGCCAGCAGTAGCGGGAGTGGGGCCTACGAGCAGTACTTC
CASSSGSGAYEQYF
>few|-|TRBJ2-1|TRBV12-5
TGTGCTAGTGGTTTGATCCCGGGTGTCGGTTCCTACAATGAGCAGTTCTTC
CASGLIPGVGSYNEQFF
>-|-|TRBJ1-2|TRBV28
TGTGCCAGCAGTTATGAATTACCGTATGGCTACACCTTC
CASSYELPYGYTF
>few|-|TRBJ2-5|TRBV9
TGTGCCAGCAGCGTAGATGGGGGGGGGCTCGGGACCCAGTACTTC
CASSVDGGGLGTQYF
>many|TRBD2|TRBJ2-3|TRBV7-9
TGTGCCAGCAGCTCAACTTCTAGCGGGGGGCTCGATACGCAGTATTTT
CASSSTSSGGLDTQYF
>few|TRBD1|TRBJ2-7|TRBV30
TGTGCCTGGAGCCTTTACGGGACAGCGCGCTCCTACGAGCAGTACTTC
CAWSLYGTARSYEQYF
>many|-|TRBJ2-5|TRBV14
TGTGCCAGCAGCCCCCGACAGTACCAAGAGACCCAGTACTTC
CASSPRQYQETQYF
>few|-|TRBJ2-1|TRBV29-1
TGCAGCGTTCGTAGACTCTCCAATGAGCAGTTCTTC
CSVRRLSNEQFF
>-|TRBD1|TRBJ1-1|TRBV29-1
TGCAGCGTGGAGGGACAGACGAACACTGAAGCTTTCTTT
CSVEGQTNTEAFF
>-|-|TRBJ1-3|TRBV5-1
TGCGCCAGCAGCCCCCCCGGGTCGACTGGAAACACCATATATTTT
CASSPPGSTGNTIYF
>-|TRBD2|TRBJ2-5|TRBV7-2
TGTGCCAGCAGCTTCGCGGGAGGAGGTCAAGAGACCCAGTACTTC
CASSFAGGGQETQYF
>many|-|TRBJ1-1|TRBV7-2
TGTGCCAGCAGCTTAGCCCCACTGAACACTGAAGCTTTCTTT
CASSLAPLNTEAFF
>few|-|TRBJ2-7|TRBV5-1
TGCGCCAGCAGCCCGAGGGGAGACACCTACGAGCAGTACTTC
CASSPRGDTYEQYF
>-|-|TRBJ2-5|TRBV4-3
TGCGCCAGCAGCCAAGACCGTGATCGGGGCTGGGAGACCCAGTACTTC
CASSQDRDRGWETQYF
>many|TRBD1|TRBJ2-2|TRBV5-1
TGCGCCAGCAGCCTAAACTTATGGGACAGGGCCACCGGGGAGCTGTTTTTT
CASSLNLWDRATGELFF
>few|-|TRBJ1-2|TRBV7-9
TGTGCCAGCGAGTTGAAAAACGCCTACTATGGCTACACCTTC
CASELKNAYYGYTF
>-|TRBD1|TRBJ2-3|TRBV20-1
TGCAGTGCTAGGAAGCCCGGGACAGGGCCCACAGATACGCAGTATTTT
CSARKPGTGPTDTQYF
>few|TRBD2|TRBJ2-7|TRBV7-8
TGTGCCAGCAGCCCAGCGGGAGGGCCCTCCGAGCAGTACTTC
CASSPAGGPSEQYF
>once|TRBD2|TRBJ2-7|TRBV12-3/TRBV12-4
TGTACCAGCAGTTCCCAACCCGGGACTAGCGGGAGACCCAGGGAGCAGTACTTC
CTSSSQPGTSGRPREQYF
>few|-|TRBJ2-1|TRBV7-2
TGTGCCAGCAGCTTAGTGGTAGCGGTCGCGGGCAATGAGCAGTTCTTC
CASSLVVAVAGNEQFF
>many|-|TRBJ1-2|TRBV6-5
TGTGCCAGCAGTTACCCAAAGGCAGACGGCTACACCTTC
CASSYPKADGYTF
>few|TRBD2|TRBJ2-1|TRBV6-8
TGTGCCAGCAGTTACTCGACCGGGGGGTGGTACAATGAGCAGTTCTTC
CASSYSTGGWYNEQFF
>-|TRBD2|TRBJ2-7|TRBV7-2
TGTGCCAGCTTAACGGGGGGGCCACTTAACGAGCAGTACTTC
CASLTGGPLNEQYF
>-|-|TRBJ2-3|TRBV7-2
TGTGCCAGCAGCCGACAGGTTGGAGATACGCAGTATTTT
CASSRQVGDTQYF
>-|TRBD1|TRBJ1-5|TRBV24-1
TGTGCCACCAGTGACTCGGGACAGTATAGCAATCAGCCCCAGCATTTT
CATSDSGQYSNQPQHF
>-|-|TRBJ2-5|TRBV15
TGTGCCACCAGCAGAGTGGCAAGGGTGACCCAGTACTTC
CATSRVARVTQYF
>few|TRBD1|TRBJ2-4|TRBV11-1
TGTGCCAGCAGCGGACCGGGACAGGGGTTGTTGGTCAAAAACATTCAGTACTTC
CASSGPGQGLLVKNIQYF
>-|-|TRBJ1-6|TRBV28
TGTGCCAGCAGTTCCGGGACGGGAGATTCACCCCTCCACTTT
CASSSGTGDSPLHF
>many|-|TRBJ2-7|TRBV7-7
TGTGCTAGCAGCCAGGGGCCTACAGGGGAGCAGTACTTC
CASSQGPTGEQYF